The entry below gives a single T cell receptor beta chain sequence along with its context. CD8+ and CD4+ blood T cells underwent TCR beta sequencing. RNA totalling roughly 0.45 to 1 ug underwent reverse transcription with random hexamers. Amplification of TCR beta CDR3 across 54 Vbeta and 13 Jbeta was performed with immunoSEQ multiplex PCR. Each CDR3 protein gets one entry after TCRdb re-called the immunoSEQ multiplex PCR reads with MiXCR. Of 100,000 to 150,000 distinct CDR3 sequences listed, over 90% were seen once; the top ten hold more than 0.25%. The sample originates from a study of CD8 T cells in Susac syndrome. There are 15 residues in the CDR3. Germline-derived CDR1 and CDR2 are SGHNT and YYREEE (reference sequence). Trimming cost V 5 bases and J 2 bases, with 16 bases left between them.

The chain links TRBV5-4 to TRBJ2-5; D is perhaps TRBD2 (6 bases). The specimen was CD8+ T cells from PBMCs. The receptor's source is a human donor with Susac syndrome. This chain's CDR3 is CASRAWTGVQETQYF. As DNA, the CDR3 is TGTGCCAGCAGAGCTTGGACGGGGGTGCAAGAGACCCAGTACTTC. The full variable domain, in which reference TRBV5-4 and TRBJ2-5 provide the parts outside the CDR3, is ETGVTQSPTHLIKTRGQQVTLRCSSQSGHNTVSWYQQALGQGPQFIFQYYREEENGRGNFPPRFSGLQFPNYSSELNVNALELDDSALYLCASRAWTGVQETQYFGPGTRLLVL.